This T cell receptor (beta chain) was sequenced during a study of T-cell reconstitution after alpha-beta-depleted transplantation in children. Unique molecular identifiers were incorporated into the prepared TCRbeta library. TCRdb reprocessed the PCR reads via MiXCR and lists one record per CDR3 protein. This sample has roughly 570,000 distinct CDR3 sequences, with roughly 30% found just once. The CDR3 has 14 amino acids. CDR1 and CDR2 from the germline V gene are SGHRS and YFSETQ. V shed 1 base and J shed 4 bases, with 8 bases lying between them. On this clonotype itself: The antigen is unknown.

Study observations and caveats: Recipient T cells and thymic progenitors that survived were the source of the high TCRbeta diversity seen at day 60 in some patients.

The V and J genes are TRBV5-1 and TRBJ2-2; D gene uncertain. Sequenced material: PBMCs, taken before TCRalphabeta/CD19-depleted stem cell transplant. This receptor was taken from a boy under two years old with Wiskott-Aldrich syndrome, due to receive a stem cell transplant. The CDR3 loop reads CASSLQPITGELFF. CDR3 nucleotides: TGCGCCAGCAGCTTGCAACCCATCACCGGGGAGCTGTTTTTT.